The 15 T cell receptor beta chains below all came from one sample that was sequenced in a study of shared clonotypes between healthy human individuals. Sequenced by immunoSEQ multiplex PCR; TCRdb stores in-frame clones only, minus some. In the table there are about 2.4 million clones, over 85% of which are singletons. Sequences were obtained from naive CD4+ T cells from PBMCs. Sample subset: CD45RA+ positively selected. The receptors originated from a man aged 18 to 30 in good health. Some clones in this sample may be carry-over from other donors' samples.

The CDR3 DNA reads as TGTGCCAGCAGTGTTAGGACAGGGAACGAAAAACTGTTTTTT. Its protein is CASSVRTGNEKLFF. The chain combines TRBV2 with TRBJ1-4, with 8 bases matching TRBD1. The CDR3 sequence is 14 residues long. CDR1 SNHLY and CDR2 FYNNEI come from the germline V gene. The V segment lost 4 bases and the J segment 8 bases; nucleotides outside the gene matches: 6.

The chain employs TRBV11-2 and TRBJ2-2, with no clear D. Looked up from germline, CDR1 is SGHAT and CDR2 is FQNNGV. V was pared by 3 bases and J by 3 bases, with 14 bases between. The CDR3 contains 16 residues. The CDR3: CASSFLRSKDTGELFF. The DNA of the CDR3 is TGTGCCAGCAGCTTCTTAAGGAGTAAGGACACCGGGGAGCTGTTTTTT. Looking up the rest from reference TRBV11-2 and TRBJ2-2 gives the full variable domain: EAGVAQSPRYKIIEKRQSVAFWCNPISGHATLYWYQQILGQGPKLLIQFQNNGVVDDSQLPKDRFSAERLKGVDSTLKIQPAKLEDSAVYLCASSFLRSKDTGELFFGEGSRLTVL.

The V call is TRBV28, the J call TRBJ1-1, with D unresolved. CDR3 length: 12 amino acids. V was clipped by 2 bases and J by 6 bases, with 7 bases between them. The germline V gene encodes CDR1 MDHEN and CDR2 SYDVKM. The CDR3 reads CASSLLMAEAFF. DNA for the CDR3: TGTGCCAGCAGTTTACTCATGGCTGAAGCTTTCTTT. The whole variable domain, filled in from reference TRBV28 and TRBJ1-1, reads DVKVTQSSRYLVKRTGEKVFLECVQDMDHENMFWYRQDPGLGLRLIYFSYDVKMKEKGDIPEGYSVSREKKERFSLILESASTNQTSMYLCASSLLMAEAFFGQGTRLTVV.

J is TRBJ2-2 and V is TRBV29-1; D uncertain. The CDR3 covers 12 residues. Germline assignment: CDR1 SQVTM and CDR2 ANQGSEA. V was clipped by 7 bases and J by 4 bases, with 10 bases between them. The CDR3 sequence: CSAPFVTGELFF. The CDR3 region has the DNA TGCAGCGCCCCTTTTGTCACCGGGGAGCTGTTTTTT.

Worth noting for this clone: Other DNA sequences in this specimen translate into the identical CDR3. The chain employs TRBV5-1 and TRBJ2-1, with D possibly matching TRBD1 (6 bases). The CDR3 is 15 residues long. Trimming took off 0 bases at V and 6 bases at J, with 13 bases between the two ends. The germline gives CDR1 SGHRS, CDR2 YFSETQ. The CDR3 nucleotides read TGCGCCAGCAGCTTGGTCACAGGGCGGGCCAATGAGCAGTTCTTC. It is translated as CASSLVTGRANEQFF.

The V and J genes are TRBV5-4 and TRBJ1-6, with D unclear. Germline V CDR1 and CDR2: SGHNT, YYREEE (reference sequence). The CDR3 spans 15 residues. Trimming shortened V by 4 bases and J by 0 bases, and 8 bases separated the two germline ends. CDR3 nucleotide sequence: TGTGCCAGCAGCCAGTCAGGCTCCTATAATTCACCCCTCCACTTT. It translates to CASSQSGSYNSPLHF.

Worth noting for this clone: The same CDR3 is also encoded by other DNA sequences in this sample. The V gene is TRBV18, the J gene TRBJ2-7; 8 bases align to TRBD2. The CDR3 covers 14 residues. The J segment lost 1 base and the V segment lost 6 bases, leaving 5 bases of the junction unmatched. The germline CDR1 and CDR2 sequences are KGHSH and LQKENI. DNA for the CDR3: TGTGCCAGCTCCCCCGGGACTAGTTCCTACGAGCAGTACTTC. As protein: CASSPGTSSYEQYF.

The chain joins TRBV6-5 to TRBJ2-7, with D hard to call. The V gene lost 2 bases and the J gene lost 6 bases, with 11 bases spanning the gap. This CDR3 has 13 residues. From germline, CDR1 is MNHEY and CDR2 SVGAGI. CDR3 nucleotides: TGTGCCAGCAGTTACCCACCTCCGGTCGAGCAGTACTTC. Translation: CASSYPPPVEQYF.

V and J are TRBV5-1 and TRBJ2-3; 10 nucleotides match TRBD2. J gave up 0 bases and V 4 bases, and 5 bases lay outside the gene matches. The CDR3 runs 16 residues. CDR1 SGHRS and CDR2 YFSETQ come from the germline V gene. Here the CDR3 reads CASSPQTSGSTDTQYF. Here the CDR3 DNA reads TGCGCCAGCAGCCCGCAGACTAGCGGGAGCACAGATACGCAGTATTTT.

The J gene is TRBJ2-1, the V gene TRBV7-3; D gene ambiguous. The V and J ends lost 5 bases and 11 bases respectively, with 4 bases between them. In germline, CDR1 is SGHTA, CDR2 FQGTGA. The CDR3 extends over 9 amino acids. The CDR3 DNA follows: TGTGCCAGCAGCAGTAAGCAGTTCTTC. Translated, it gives CASSSKQFF.

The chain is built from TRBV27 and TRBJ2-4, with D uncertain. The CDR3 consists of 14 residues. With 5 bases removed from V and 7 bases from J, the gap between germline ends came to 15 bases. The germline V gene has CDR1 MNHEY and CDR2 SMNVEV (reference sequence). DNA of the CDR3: TGTGCCAGCAGTGCGTCCACGAAGGGTAACATTCAGTACTTC. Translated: CASSASTKGNIQYF.

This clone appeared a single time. For the CDR3, the DNA is TGTGCCAGCAGCCCTGGGGGGACTAGCGGGGAGCTGTTTTTT. As protein: CASSPGGTSGELFF. The chain is built from TRBV7-3 and TRBJ2-2; TRBD2 matches 8 bases. This CDR3 region has 14 residues. The trim removed 5 bases at V and 7 bases at J, leaving 6 bases unmatched. Per germline, CDR1 SGHTA and CDR2 FQGTGA. The full variable domain, in which reference TRBV7-3 and TRBJ2-2 provide the parts outside the CDR3, is GAGVSQTPSNKVTEKGKYVELRCDPISGHTALYWYRQSLGQGPEFLIYFQGTGAADDSGLPNDRFFAVRPEGSVSTLKIQRTERGDSAVYLCASSPGGTSGELFFGEGSRLTVL.

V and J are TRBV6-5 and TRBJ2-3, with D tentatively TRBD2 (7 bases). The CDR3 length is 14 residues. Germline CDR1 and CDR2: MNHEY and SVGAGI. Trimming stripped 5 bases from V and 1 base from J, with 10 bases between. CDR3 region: CASSLGGRTDTQYF. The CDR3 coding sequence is TGTGCCAGCAGTCTCGGGGGGCGCACAGATACGCAGTATTTT.

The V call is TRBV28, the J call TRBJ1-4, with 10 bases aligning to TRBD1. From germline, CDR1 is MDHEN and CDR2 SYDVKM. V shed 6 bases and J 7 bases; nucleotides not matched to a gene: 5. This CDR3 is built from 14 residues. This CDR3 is CASRSGTGVEKLFF. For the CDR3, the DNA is TGTGCCAGCAGGTCCGGGACAGGGGTTGAAAAACTGTTTTTT.

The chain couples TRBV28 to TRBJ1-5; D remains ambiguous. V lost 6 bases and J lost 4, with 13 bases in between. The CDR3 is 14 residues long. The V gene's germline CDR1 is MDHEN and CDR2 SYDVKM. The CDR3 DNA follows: TGTGCCAGCAGCTCTGCGGCTGGGAATCAGCCCCAGCATTTT. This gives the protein CASSSAAGNQPQHF.